The next 5 T cell receptor beta chains were all read from a single sample in a study of cytomegalovirus exposure and HLA in healthy donors (dated by TCRdb to the late 2010s). The library was produced with the immunoSEQ multiplex PCR assay. A mixture of 60 forward primers for TCR Vbeta segments and 13 reverse primers for TCR Jbeta segments was used in the multiplex PCR. TCRdb obtained this table from immuneACCESS and retained in-frame rearrangements with V and J assigned. These tables miss some clones; where compared with another copy, unresolved V genes account for less than half of the shortfall, and the remainder is unexplained. The table for this sample lists approximately 180,000 clones; around 85% of them were counted only once. Together, the top ten hold more than 1.5% of the sample. The sample consisted of PBMCs. The receptors were gathered from a man aged 18-30 years in good health and CMV-seronegative.

Concerning this clone itself: Different DNA sequences within this sample yield the same CDR3. The chain uses TRBV27 and TRBJ2-7; D remains ambiguous. Between the trimmed V and J ends, which lost 0 bases and 2 bases, there was a span of 5 bases. Per germline, CDR1 MNHEY and CDR2 SMNVEV (reference sequence). CDR3 length: 13 residues. DNA for the CDR3: TGTGCCAGCAGTTTATCCGCTACCTACGAGCAGTACTTC. This sequence encodes CASSLSATYEQYF.

V is TRBV19 and J is TRBJ2-2, with 11 bases aligning to TRBD2. The trim removed 5 bases at V and 3 bases at J, leaving 2 bases unmatched. This CDR3 region has 15 residues. Germline V gene lookup returns CDR1 LNHDA and CDR2 SQIVND (reference sequence). Here the CDR3 reads CASSLAGGHTGELFF. CDR3 sequence (DNA): TGTGCCAGTAGTCTAGCGGGAGGCCACACCGGGGAGCTGTTTTTT.

The rearrangement links TRBV7-3 to TRBJ2-3; TRBD2 aligns across 7 bases. V trimming: 0 bases; J trimming: 6 bases; junction bases outside the gene matches: 6. This CDR3 is 15 amino acids long. The germline V gene encodes CDR1 SGHTA and CDR2 FQGTGA. The CDR3 sequence is CASSLTGGSLDTQYF. The CDR3, as DNA: TGTGCCAGCAGCTTAACCGGCGGGAGCCTGGATACGCAGTATTTT. Filled out from reference TRBV7-3 and TRBJ2-3, the complete variable domain reads GAGVSQTPSNKVTEKGKYVELRCDPISGHTALYWYRQSLGQGPEFLIYFQGTGAADDSGLPNDRFFAVRPEGSVSTLKIQRTERGDSAVYLCASSLTGGSLDTQYFGPGTRLTVL.

The chain joins TRBV5-1 to TRBJ1-1; 9 bases align to TRBD1. The CDR3 totals 16 residues. The V and J ends lost 0 bases and 0 bases, in that order; junction bases with no gene match: 3. Germline CDR1 reads SGHRS; CDR2 reads YFSETQ. The CDR3 reads CASSLDGQGLNTEAFF. The CDR3 coding sequence is TGCGCCAGCAGCTTGGACGGACAGGGGTTGAACACTGAAGCTTTCTTT.

The V and J genes are TRBV7-2 and TRBJ1-4; D might be TRBD1 (5 bases). Trimming removed 5 bases from V and 5 bases from J, with 12 bases in between. The germline gives CDR1 SGHTA, CDR2 FQGNSA. CDR3 length equals 14 residues. As DNA, the CDR3 is TGTGCCAGCAGCGCACTGGGACTCAATGAAAAACTGTTTTTT. Encoded protein: CASSALGLNEKLFF.